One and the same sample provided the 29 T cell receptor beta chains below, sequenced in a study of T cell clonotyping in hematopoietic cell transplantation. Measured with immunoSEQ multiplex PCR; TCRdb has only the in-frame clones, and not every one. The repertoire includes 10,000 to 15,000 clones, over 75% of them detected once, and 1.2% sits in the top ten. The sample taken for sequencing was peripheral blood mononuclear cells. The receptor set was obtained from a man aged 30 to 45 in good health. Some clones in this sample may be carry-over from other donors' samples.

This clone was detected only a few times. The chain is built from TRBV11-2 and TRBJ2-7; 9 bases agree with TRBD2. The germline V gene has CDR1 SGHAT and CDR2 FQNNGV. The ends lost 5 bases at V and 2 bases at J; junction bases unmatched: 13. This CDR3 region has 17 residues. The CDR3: CASSPFSAVAGAYEQYF. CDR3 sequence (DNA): TGTGCCAGCAGCCCTTTCTCTGCGGTAGCGGGGGCCTACGAGCAGTACTTC. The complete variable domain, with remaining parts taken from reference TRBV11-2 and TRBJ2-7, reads EAGVAQSPRYKIIEKRQSVAFWCNPISGHATLYWYQQILGQGPKLLIQFQNNGVVDDSQLPKDRFSAERLKGVDSTLKIQPAKLEDSAVYLCASSPFSAVAGAYEQYFGPGTRLTVT.

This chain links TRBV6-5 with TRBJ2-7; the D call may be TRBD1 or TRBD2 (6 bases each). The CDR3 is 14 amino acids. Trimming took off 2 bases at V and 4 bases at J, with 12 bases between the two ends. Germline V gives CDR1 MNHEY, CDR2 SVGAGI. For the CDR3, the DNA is TGTGCCAGCAGTTACCTGGGGGGCGCGTACGAGCAGTACTTC. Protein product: CASSYLGGAYEQYF.

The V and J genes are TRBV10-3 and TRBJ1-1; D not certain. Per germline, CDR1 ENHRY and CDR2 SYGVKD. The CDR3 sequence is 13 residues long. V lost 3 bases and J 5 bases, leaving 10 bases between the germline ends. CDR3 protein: CAISDMWGTEAFF. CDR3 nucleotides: TGTGCCATCAGTGATATGTGGGGTACTGAAGCTTTCTTT.

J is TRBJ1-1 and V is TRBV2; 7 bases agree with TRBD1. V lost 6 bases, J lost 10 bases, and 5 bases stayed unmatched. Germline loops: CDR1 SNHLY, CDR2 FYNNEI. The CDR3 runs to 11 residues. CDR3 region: CASSPGGGAFF. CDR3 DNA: TGTGCCAGCAGCCCAGGGGGTGGAGCTTTCTTT.

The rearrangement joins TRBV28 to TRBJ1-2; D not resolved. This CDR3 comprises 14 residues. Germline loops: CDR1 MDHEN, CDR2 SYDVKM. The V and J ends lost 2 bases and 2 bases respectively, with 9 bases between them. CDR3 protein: CASSLGVDNYGYTF. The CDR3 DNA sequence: TGTGCCAGCAGTTTAGGGGTAGACAACTATGGCTACACCTTC.

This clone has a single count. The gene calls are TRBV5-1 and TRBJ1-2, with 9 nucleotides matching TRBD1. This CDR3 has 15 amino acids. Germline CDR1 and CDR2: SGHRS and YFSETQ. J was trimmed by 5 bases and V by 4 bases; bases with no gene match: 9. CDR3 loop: CASSILQGAVYGYTF. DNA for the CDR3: TGCGCCAGCAGCATCCTACAGGGGGCCGTTTATGGCTACACCTTC. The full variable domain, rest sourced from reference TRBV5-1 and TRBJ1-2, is KAGVTQTPRYLIKTRGQQVTLSCSPISGHRSVSWYQQTPGQGLQFLFEYFSETQRNKGNFPGRFSGRQFSNSRSEMNVSTLELGDSALYLCASSILQGAVYGYTFGSGTRLTVV.

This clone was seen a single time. The CDR3 here is CASSPGRGYTF. The CDR3 DNA reads as TGTGCCAGCAGCCCAGGGCGCGGCTACACCTTC. The chain combines TRBV7-2 with TRBJ1-2; D possibly corresponds to TRBD1 (5 bases). The CDR3 covers 11 residues. V shed 5 bases and J shed 8 bases, with 9 bases lying between them. CDR1 and CDR2 from the germline V gene are SGHTA and FQGNSA. The variable domain in full, completed from reference TRBV7-2 and TRBJ1-2, reads GAGVSQSPSNKVTEKGKDVELRCDPISGHTALYWYRQSLGQGLEFLIYFQGNSAPDKSGLPSDRFSAERTGGSVSTLTIQRTQQEDSAVYLCASSPGRGYTFGSGTRLTVV.

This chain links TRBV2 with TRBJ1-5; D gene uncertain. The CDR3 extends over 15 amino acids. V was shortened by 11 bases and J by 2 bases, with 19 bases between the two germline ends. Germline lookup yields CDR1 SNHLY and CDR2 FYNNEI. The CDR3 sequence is CASTTNLAGNQPQHF. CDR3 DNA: TGTGCCTCCACGACTAATTTAGCGGGCAATCAGCCCCAGCATTTT.

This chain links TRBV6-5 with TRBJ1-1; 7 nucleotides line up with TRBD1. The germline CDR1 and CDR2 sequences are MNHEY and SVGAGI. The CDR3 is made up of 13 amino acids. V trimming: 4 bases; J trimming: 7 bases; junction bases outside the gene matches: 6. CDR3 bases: TGTGCCAGCAGTTCCAGGGGGAAGGATGAAGCTTTCTTT. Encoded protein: CASSSRGKDEAFF.

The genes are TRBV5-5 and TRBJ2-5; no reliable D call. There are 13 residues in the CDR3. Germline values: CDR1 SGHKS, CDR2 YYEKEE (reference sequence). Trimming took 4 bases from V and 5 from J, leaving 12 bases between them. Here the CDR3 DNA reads TGTGCCAGCAGCCCCGAACTATACGAGACCCAGTACTTC. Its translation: CASSPELYETQYF.

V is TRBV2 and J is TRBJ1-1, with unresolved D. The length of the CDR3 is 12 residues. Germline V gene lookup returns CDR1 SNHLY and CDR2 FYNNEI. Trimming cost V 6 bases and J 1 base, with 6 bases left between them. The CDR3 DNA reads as TGTGCCAGCAGGGTCCAGAACACTGAAGCTTTCTTT. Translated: CASRVQNTEAFF.

The CDR3 reads CASSTGRPSTDTQYF. CDR3 sequence (DNA): TGTGCCAGCAGTACGGGACGGCCTAGCACAGATACGCAGTATTTT. The rearrangement joins TRBV2 to TRBJ2-3; either TRBD1 or TRBD2 may supply D (5 bases each). V lost 5 bases to trimming and J lost 0 bases, with 12 bases between them. Germline CDR1 and CDR2: SNHLY and FYNNEI. The CDR3 covers 15 residues. The full variable domain, rest sourced from reference TRBV2 and TRBJ2-3, is EPEVTQTPSHQVTQMGQEVILRCVPISNHLYFYWYRQILGQKVEFLVSFYNNEISEKSEIFDDQFSVERPDGSNFTLKIRSTKLEDSAMYFCASSTGRPSTDTQYFGPGTRLTVL.

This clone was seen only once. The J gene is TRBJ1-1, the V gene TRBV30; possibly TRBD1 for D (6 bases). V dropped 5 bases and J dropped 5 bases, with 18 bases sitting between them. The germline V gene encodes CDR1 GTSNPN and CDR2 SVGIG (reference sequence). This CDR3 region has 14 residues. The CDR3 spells CAWDPGVGRTEAFF. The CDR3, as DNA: TGTGCCTGGGACCCAGGGGTTGGGAGAACTGAAGCTTTCTTT. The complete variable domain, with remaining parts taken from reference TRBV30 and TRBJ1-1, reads SQTIHQWPATLVQPVGSPLSLECTVEGTSNPNLYWYRQAAGRGLQLLFYSVGIGQISSEVPQNLSASRPQDRQFILSSKKLLLSDSGFYLCAWDPGVGRTEAFFGQGTRLTVV.

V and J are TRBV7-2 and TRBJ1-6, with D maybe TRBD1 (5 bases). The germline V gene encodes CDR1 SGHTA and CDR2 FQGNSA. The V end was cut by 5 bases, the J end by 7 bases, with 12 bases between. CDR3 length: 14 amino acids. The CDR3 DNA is TGTGCCAGCAGCCATGGGGGGAGGAATTCACCCCTCCACTTT. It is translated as CASSHGGRNSPLHF. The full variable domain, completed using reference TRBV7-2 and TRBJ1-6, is GAGVSQSPSNKVTEKGKDVELRCDPISGHTALYWYRQSLGQGLEFLIYFQGNSAPDKSGLPSDRFSAERTGGSVSTLTIQRTQQEDSAVYLCASSHGGRNSPLHFGNGTRLTVT.

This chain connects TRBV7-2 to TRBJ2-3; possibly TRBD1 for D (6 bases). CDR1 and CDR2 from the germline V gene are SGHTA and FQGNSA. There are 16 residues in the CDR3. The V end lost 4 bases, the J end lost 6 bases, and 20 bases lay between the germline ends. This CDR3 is CASSSRDTGRVDTQYF. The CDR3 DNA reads TGTGCCAGCAGCTCCCGGGATACAGGGCGGGTGGATACGCAGTATTTT.

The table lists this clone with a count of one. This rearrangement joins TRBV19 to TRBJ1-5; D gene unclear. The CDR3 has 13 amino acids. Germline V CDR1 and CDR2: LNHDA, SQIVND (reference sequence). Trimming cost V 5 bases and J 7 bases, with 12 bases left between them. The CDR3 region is CASSSGMGQPQHF. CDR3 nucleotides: TGTGCCAGTAGTTCCGGTATGGGGCAGCCCCAGCATTTT.

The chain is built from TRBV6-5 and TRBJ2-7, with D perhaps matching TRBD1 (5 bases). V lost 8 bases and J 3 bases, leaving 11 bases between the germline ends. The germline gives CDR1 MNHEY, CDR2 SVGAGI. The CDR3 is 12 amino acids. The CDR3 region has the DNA TGTGCCAGCGGCGGACACCTCTACGAGCAGTACTTC. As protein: CASGGHLYEQYF.

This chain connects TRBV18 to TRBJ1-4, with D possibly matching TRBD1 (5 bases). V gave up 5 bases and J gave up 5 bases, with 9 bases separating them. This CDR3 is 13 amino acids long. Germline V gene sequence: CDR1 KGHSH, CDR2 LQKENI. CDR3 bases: TGTGCCAGCTCAACCGGGACGAATGAAAAACTGTTTTTT. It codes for CASSTGTNEKLFF.

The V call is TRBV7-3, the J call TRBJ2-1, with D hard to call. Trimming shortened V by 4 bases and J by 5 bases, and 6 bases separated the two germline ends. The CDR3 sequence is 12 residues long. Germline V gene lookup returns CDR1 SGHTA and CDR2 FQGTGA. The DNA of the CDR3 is TGTGCCAGCAGCTACGGTAACAATGAGCAGTTCTTC. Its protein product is CASSYGNNEQFF.

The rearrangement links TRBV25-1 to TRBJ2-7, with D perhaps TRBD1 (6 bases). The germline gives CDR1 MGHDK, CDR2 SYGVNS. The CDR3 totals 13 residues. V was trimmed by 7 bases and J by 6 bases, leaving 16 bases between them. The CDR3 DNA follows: TGTGCCAGCAAGGAACAGGGCTGGGTCGAGCAGTACTTC. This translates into CASKEQGWVEQYF.

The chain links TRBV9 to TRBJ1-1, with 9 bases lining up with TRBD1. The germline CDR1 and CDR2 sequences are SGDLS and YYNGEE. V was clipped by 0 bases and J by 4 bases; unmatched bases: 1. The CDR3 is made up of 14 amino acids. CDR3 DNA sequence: TGTGCCAGCAGCGTAGCGGACAGGGGCACTGAAGCTTTCTTT. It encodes CASSVADRGTEAFF.

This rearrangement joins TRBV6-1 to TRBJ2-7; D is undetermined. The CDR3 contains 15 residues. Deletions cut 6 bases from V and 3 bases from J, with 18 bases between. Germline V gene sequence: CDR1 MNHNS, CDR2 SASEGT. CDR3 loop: CASSAYRAANYEQYF. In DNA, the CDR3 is TGTGCCAGCAGCGCATACAGAGCAGCTAACTACGAGCAGTACTTC.

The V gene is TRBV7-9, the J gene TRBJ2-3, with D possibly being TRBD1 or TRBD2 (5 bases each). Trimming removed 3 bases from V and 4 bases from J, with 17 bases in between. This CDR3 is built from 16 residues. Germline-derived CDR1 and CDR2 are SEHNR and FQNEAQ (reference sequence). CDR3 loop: CASSFRDAREADTQYF. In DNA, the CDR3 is TGTGCCAGCAGCTTCCGGGACGCACGAGAGGCAGATACGCAGTATTTT.

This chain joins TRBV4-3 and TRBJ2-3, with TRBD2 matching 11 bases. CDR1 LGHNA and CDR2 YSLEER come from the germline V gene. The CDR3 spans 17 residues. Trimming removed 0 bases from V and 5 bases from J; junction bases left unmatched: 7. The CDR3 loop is CASSQDLELAGVDTQYF. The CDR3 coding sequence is TGCGCCAGCAGCCAAGATCTTGAACTAGCGGGGGTAGATACGCAGTATTTT.

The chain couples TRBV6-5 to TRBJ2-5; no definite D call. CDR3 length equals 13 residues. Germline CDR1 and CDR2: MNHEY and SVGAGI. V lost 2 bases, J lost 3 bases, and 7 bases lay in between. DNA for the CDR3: TGTGCCAGCAGTTACGACGGAGAAGAGACCCAGTACTTC. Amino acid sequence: CASSYDGEETQYF.

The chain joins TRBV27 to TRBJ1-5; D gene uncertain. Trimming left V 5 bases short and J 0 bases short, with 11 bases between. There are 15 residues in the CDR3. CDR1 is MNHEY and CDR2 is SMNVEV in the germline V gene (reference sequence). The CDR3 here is CASSPWGDSNQPQHF. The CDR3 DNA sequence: TGTGCCAGCAGTCCCTGGGGAGATAGCAATCAGCCCCAGCATTTT.

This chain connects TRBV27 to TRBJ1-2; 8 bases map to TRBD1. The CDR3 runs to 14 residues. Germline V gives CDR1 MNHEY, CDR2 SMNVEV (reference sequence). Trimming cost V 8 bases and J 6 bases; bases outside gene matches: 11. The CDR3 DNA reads TGTGCCAGCCGACGGACTGGACAGGGCGATGGCTACACCTTC. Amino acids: CASRRTGQGDGYTF.

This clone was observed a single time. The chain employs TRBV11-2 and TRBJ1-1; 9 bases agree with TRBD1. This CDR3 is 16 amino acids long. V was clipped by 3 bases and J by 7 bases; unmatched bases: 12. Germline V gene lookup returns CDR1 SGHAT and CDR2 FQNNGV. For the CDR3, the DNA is TGTGCCAGCAGCTTTATTCCGGGACAGGGCGCGATTGAAGCTTTCTTT. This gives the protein CASSFIPGQGAIEAFF.

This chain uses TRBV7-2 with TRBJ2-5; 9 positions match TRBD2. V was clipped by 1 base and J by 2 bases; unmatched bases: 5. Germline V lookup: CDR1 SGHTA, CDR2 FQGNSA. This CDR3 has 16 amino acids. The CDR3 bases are TGTGCCAGCAGCTTAGTGCCAGCGGGAGGACAAGAGACCCAGTACTTC. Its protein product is CASSLVPAGGQETQYF.